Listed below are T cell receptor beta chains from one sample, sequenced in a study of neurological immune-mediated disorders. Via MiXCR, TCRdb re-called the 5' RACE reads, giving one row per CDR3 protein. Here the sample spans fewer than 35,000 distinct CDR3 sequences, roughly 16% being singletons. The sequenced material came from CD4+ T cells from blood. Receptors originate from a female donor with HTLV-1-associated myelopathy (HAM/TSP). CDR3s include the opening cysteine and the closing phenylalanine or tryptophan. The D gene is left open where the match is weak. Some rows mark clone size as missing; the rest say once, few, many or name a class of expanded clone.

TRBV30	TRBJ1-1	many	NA	CAWRGAAMNTEAFF	TGTGCCTGGAGAGGGGCCGCGATGAACACTGAAGCTTTCTTT
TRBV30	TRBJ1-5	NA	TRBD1	CAWSSGDRGNNQPQHF	TGTGCCTGGAGCAGCGGGGACAGGGGGAACAATCAGCCCCAGCATTTT
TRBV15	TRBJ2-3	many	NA	CATSMTTVPLTDTQYF	TGTGCCACCAGCATGACGACGGTACCCCTCACAGATACGCAGTATTTT
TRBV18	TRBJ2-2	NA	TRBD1	CDSSPGQLNTGELFF	TGTGACAGCTCACCGGGACAGCTGAACACAGGGGAGCTGTTTTTT
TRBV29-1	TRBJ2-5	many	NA	CSVEQVAQETQYF	TGCAGCGTTGAACAGGTAGCCCAAGAGACCCAGTACTTC
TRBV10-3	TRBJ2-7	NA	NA	CAISALAYEQYF	TGTGCCATCAGTGCGTTGGCGTACGAGCAGTACTTC
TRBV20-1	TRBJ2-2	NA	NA	CSARNTGELFF	TGCAGTGCTAGGAATACCGGGGAACTTTTTTTT
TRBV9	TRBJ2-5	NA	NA	CASGAGLERAQYF	TGTGCCAGCGGCGCGGGGCTAGAAAGAGCCCAGTACTTC
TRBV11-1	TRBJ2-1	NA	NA	CASSLLSGAYNEQFF	TGTGCCAGCAGCCTCCTGTCTGGGGCTTACAATGAGCAGTTCTTC
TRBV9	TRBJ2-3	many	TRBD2	CASSLIAGGRGDTQYF	TGTGCCAGCAGCCTAATAGCGGGAGGGCGAGGAGATACGCAGTATTTT
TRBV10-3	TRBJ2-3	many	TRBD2	CAIRGLAGSDTQYF	TGTGCCATCAGGGGACTAGCGGGGTCAGATACGCAGTATTTT
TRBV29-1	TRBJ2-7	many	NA	CSVDVGTYEQYF	TGCAGCGTTGATGTAGGGACCTACGAGCAGTACTTC
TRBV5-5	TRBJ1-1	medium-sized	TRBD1	CASSAGTGGSEAFF	TGTGCCAGCAGCGCCGGGACAGGGGGCTCAGAAGCTTTCTTT
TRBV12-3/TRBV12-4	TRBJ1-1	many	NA	CASSFGGSLNTEAFF	TGTGCCAGCAGTTTTGGGGGCAGTCTAAACACTGAAGCTTTCTTT
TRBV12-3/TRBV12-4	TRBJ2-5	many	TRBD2	CASSRASGGQETQYF	TGTGCCAGCAGTCGGGCTAGCGGGGGTCAAGAGACCCAGTACTTC
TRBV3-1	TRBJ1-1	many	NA	CASSLSTAEEAFF	TGTGCCAGCAGCCTATCGACAGCAGAAGAGGCTTTCTTT
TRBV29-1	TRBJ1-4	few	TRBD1	CSASSTGAEKLFF	TGCAGCGCCTCGAGTACAGGGGCGGAAAAACTGTTTTTT
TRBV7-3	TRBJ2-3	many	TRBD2	CASSWSGRYTDTQYF	TGTGCCAGCAGCTGGAGCGGGAGGTACACAGATACGCAGTATTTT
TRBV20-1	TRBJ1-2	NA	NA	CSARVLAGGDGYTF	TGCAGTGCTAGAGTCCTAGCGGGGGGGGATGGCTACACCTTC
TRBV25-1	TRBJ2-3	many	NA	CASSDFGEATDTQYF	TGTGCCAGCAGTGACTTCGGGGAGGCCACAGATACGCAGTATTTT
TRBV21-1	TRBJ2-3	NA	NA	CSSNKGGAGATDTQYF	TGTTCCAGCAACAAAGGAGGGGCGGGAGCCACAGATACGCAGTATTTT
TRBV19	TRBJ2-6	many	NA	CASSIRKSGANVLTF	TGTGCCAGTAGTATTAGGAAGTCTGGGGCCAACGTCCTGACTTTC
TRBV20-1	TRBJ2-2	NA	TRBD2	CSASPSSGIGGELFF	TGCAGTGCTAGCCCCTCTAGCGGGATAGGCGGGGAGCTGTTTTTT
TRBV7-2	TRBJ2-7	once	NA	CAISSVGWGAYEQYF	TGTGCCATCAGCTCCGTGGGGTGGGGCGCATACGAGCAGTACTTC